Here is one TCR delta chain with its context. The protein given by TCRdb reflects a much larger clone and differs at residue 20 from this DNA's translation, likely from a read error; the protein shown is the DNA's translation. TCRdb ran CATT on the multiplex PCR reads. The table records 75,000 to 95,000 delta-chain clones, 0.8% to 1% of them present only once. This CDR3 has 22 amino acids. Looked up from germline, CDR1 is GEAIGNYY and CDR2 is EKD. The entry originates in a study of γδ T cells in repeated Plasmodium falciparum infection. Turning to the study itself: Over roughly 580 days, donors received four mosquito-bite P. falciparum NF54 infections.

Flow sorting of PBMC yielded separate Vgamma9/Vdelta2+ and Vdelta2-negative gammadelta T cell populations for bulk repertoire analysis. The V gene is TRDV2; the J gene was not called; the table calls TRDD3, which could not be checked here. This receptor was obtained from a pool of human donors (malaria-infected and uninfected, not separated). Sequencing was carried out using gamma-delta T cells from blood. For the CDR3, the DNA is TGTGCCTGTGACACTTTAAGGGATGGGGGGACCAATACAGGGGACTACACCGATAAACACATCTTT. Protein product: CACDTLRDGGTNTGDYTDKHIF.